This T cell receptor (beta chain) comes out of a study of tumor and adjacent non-tumor tissue in lung cancer. Study summary: Histology: about a dozen adenocarcinoma, a couple of squamous cell carcinoma, 1 small cell lung cancer. Samples averaged around 4 million productive TCRbeta reads each.

The library came from three nested PCR rounds adapted from ARM-PCR protocols. TCRdb used MiXCR to reprocess the multiplex PCR reads, holding one entry per CDR3 protein. The sample yields about 120,000 distinct CDR3 sequences, 84% seen once. Whole-study findings and limits: Significantly higher TCR diversity was found in tumor than normal lung. Tumor repertoires had a smaller top 100 clone share than normal lung.

The template was RNA from unsorted bulk tissue. The germline V gene has CDR1 SGHKS and CDR2 YYEKEE (reference sequence). CDR3 length equals 17 residues. Note on this clonotype: Its target is unknown. Compared with germline, one end of the junction differs, possibly owing to a read error.

The TCR comes from a man between 65 and 85 years old with non-small cell lung cancer. This rearrangement joins TRBV5-5 to TRBJ2-6, with D possibly matching TRBD1 (5 bases). The sequenced sample consisted of lung tumor tissue. The CDR3 protein is CDSSLADRFSGANVLSF. The CDR3 DNA reads as TGTGACAGCAGCTTGGCCGATAGATTCTCTGGGGCTAACGTCCTGTCTTTC.